These T cell receptor beta chains were read from a single sample in a study of blood T cell repertoires in COVID-19. TCRdb's table, derived via immunoSEQ multiplex PCR, lists solely in-frame clones and lacks some. The sample carries 70,000 to 75,000 clones, about 82% recorded once. Sequencing was carried out using peripheral blood. Source of these receptors: a woman aged 55-70 years with acute or convalescent COVID-19. CDR3s include the opening cysteine and the closing phenylalanine or tryptophan. The order of the fields is D gene, V gene, J gene, clone size, CDR3 DNA, CDR3 protein. D genes are given only for firm matches. The size entry is marked missing in some rows and otherwise reads once, few, many or a size class.

-	TRBV24-1	TRBJ2-1	few	TGTGCCACCAGTGATTTGGGGCTTAATGAGCAGTTCTTC	CATSDLGLNEQFF
-	TRBV19	TRBJ1-2	-	TGTGCCAGTAGTCGGCTAGACTATGGCTACACCTTC	CASSRLDYGYTF
TRBD2	TRBV7-8	TRBJ2-1	-	TGTGCCAGCAGCTTATTCGGCGGGGGTCTCTACAATGAGCAGTTCTTC	CASSLFGGGLYNEQFF
TRBD1	TRBV7-2	TRBJ1-1	few	TGTGCCAGCAGCTCAGACAGGGGGAGAACTGAAGCTTTCTTT	CASSSDRGRTEAFF
-	TRBV28	TRBJ1-2	-	TGTGCCAGCAGTTTTCGGTGGAACTATGGCTACACCTTC	CASSFRWNYGYTF
TRBD2	TRBV5-1	TRBJ2-5	-	TGCGCCAGCAGCTTGGTTGCGGGGGTGGAGACCCAGTACTTC	CASSLVAGVETQYF
TRBD1	TRBV30	TRBJ1-2	-	TGTGCCTGGAGTGTAGGGACAGGGCGAGGCTACACCTTC	CAWSVGTGRGYTF
-	TRBV18	TRBJ1-1	-	TGTGCCAGCTCACCAAGTCGGGGGGGGTCGGGCACTGAAGCTTTCTTT	CASSPSRGGSGTEAFF
-	TRBV14	TRBJ2-2	-	TGTGCCAGCAGCCCGCAGGTGAACACCGGGGAGCTGTTTTTT	CASSPQVNTGELFF
-	TRBV28	TRBJ1-5	few	TGTGCCAGCAGTTTATATAGCGGGGGTCAGCCCCAGCATTTT	CASSLYSGGQPQHF
-	TRBV7-6	TRBJ1-1	-	TGTGCCAGCAGCTTAGGGGGGCACACTGAAGCTTTCTTT	CASSLGGHTEAFF
TRBD1	TRBV11-3	TRBJ1-5	-	TGTGCCAGCAGCCCCGGACCCGACAGGGGCGGGAATCAGCCCCAGCATTTT	CASSPGPDRGGNQPQHF
-	TRBV6-1	TRBJ2-5	-	TGTGCCAGCAGTGAAAATTTCCAGGGGATTGTGGAGACCCAGTACTTC	CASSENFQGIVETQYF
TRBD1	TRBV10-3	TRBJ2-1	few	TGTGCCATCAGTGACCCAACAGGGGGGTACGGGAATGAGCAGTTCTTC	CAISDPTGGYGNEQFF
-	TRBV5-4	TRBJ2-2	-	TGTGCCAGCAGCTTGTGGAGGGGCTCGGAGGCAGACACCGGGGAGCTGTTTTTT	CASSLWRGSEADTGELFF
-	TRBV4-1	TRBJ1-5	once	TGCGCCAGCAGCCAAGAACCGAGTCCCAATCAGCCCCAGCATTTT	CASSQEPSPNQPQHF
TRBD1	TRBV11-2	TRBJ1-1	-	TGTGCCAGCAGCTCCCCACTATCGACAGGGGGCGGTGTAGCTTTCTTT	CASSSPLSTGGGVAFF
TRBD1	TRBV10-3	TRBJ1-6	-	TGTGCCATCAGCACAGGGGAAGGGGGTTCACCCCTCCACTTT	CAISTGEGGSPLHF
-	TRBV10-3	TRBJ1-2	few	TGTGCCACCGCCTCGGAGGGGTATGGCTACACCTTC	CATASEGYGYTF
TRBD1	TRBV10-3	TRBJ1-1	-	TGTGCCATCAGCCCGGGGGGAACAGGGGGCTGGAACACTGAAGCTTTCTTT	CAISPGGTGGWNTEAFF
TRBD1	TRBV19	TRBJ1-2	-	TGTGCCAGTAGGACGGACAGGGCAATGTATGGCTACACCTTC	CASRTDRAMYGYTF
-	TRBV12-3/TRBV12-4	TRBJ1-1	-	TGTGCCAGCAGTATACACAGGAACACTGAAGCTTTCTTT	CASSIHRNTEAFF
TRBD1	TRBV11-1	TRBJ1-1	-	TGTGCCAGCAGCTGGAAAGGGACAGGGTACACTGAAGCTTTCTTT	CASSWKGTGYTEAFF
TRBD1	TRBV30	TRBJ2-4	-	TGTGCCTGGGACAGGGTGGCCAAAAACATTCAGTACTTC	CAWDRVAKNIQYF
-	TRBV12-3/TRBV12-4	TRBJ1-2	-	TGTGCCAGCAGTCCAGGGGTAGTTGGCTACACCTTC	CASSPGVVGYTF
TRBD1	TRBV2	TRBJ1-2	-	TGTGCCAGCAGAGACCGGGACAGGGGACATGGCTACACCTTC	CASRDRDRGHGYTF
-	TRBV6-1	TRBJ1-1	-	TGTGCCAGCAGTGATTACGGAACAGCGAACACTGAAGCTTTCTTT	CASSDYGTANTEAFF
-	TRBV6-5	TRBJ1-1	-	TGTGCCAGCAGACAGAACACTGAAGCTTTCTTT	CASRQNTEAFF
TRBD1	TRBV6-5	TRBJ1-1	few	TGTGCCAGCAGGTGGACAGGGAACACTGAAGCTTTCTTT	CASRWTGNTEAFF
-	TRBV15	TRBJ1-6	-	TGTGCCACCAGCAACAGGGAATCCAATTCACCCCTCCACTTT	CATSNRESNSPLHF
-	TRBV9	TRBJ2-5	once	TGTGCCAGCAGCGTAGCTGCGGGGGCGAGGGAGACCCAGTACTTC	CASSVAAGARETQYF
TRBD2	TRBV19	TRBJ2-1	few	TGTGCCAGCTCAATAGCGGGAGCTTTGAACAATGAGCAGTTCTTC	CASSIAGALNNEQFF
-	TRBV29-1	TRBJ1-2	-	TGCAGCGTTCTAGGAAAAGATGGCTACACCTTC	CSVLGKDGYTF
-	TRBV7-7	TRBJ2-3	once	TGTGCTAGCAGCTACGGGGGTAACACAGATACGCAGTATTTT	CASSYGGNTDTQYF
-	TRBV5-6	TRBJ2-1	-	TGTGCCAGCAGCATGGACAGATTAAACTACAATGAGCAGTTCTTC	CASSMDRLNYNEQFF
-	TRBV5-6	TRBJ2-2	-	TGTGCCAGCAGCCCGAGTCCATTAGAGTCCGGGGAGCTGTTTTTT	CASSPSPLESGELFF
-	TRBV7-8	TRBJ1-5	-	TGTGCCAGCAGCCCTTTGGACTCAGAGAATCAGCCCCAGCATTTT	CASSPLDSENQPQHF
TRBD1	TRBV5-1	TRBJ2-1	-	TGCGCCAGCAGCCTGGGACAGACATACAATGAGCAGTTCTTC	CASSLGQTYNEQFF
TRBD1	TRBV7-6	TRBJ2-7	-	TGTGCCAGCAGCCCGGGCGGGACAGGGTACTACGAGCAGTACTTC	CASSPGGTGYYEQYF
-	TRBV6-4	TRBJ2-2	few	TGTGCCAGCAGTGCCTCTCCAGGGACCGGGGAGCTGTTTTTT	CASSASPGTGELFF
TRBD2	TRBV7-2	TRBJ2-7	few	TGTGCCAGCAGCTTAGTAGGTCTAGCGGGAGTGGGCGAGCAGTACTTC	CASSLVGLAGVGEQYF
-	TRBV3-1/TRBV3-2	TRBJ2-3	-	TGTGCCAGCAGCCAAGGGGAGGCAGATACGCAGTATTTT	CASSQGEADTQYF
-	TRBV28	TRBJ1-2	-	TGTGCCAGCAGTTTTGAAGCCCGGAACTATGGCTACACCTTC	CASSFEARNYGYTF
TRBD1	TRBV27	TRBJ1-1	once	TGTGCCAGCAGAACGGACAGGGATTGGGGCACTGAAGCTTTCTTT	CASRTDRDWGTEAFF